This TCR beta chain appears in the sequencing data of a study of graft-versus-host responses after intestinal transplantation. For the study at large: Isolated intestinal, liver-intestinal, or multivisceral transplants had been given to the recipients.

Assay: immunoSEQ multiplex PCR; the TCRdb copy retains only in-frame clones and omits some. Here the sample spans about 45,000 clones, roughly nine tenths being singletons. General study points: Early post-transplant HvG declines were associated with peak circulating GvH clone levels.

Of note for this clone: Its specificity is not known.

Losses at the gene ends were 5 bases for V and 7 bases for J; bases not matched to a gene: 2. Germline lookup yields CDR1 SGHAT and CDR2 FQDESV (reference sequence). The CDR3 runs 13 residues. The sample in question was PBMCs, obtained 524 days after transplant. The rearrangement joins TRBV11-1 to TRBJ1-3; 10 bases align to TRBD1. The origin of this receptor is a human patient who received an intestinal transplant, so some T cells may come from the graft donor. The CDR3 protein is CASSPDRGNTIYF. CDR3 nucleotides: TGTGCCAGCAGCCCGGACAGGGGGAACACCATATATTTT.